These 2 T cell receptor beta chains share one sample of origin, sequenced in a study of blood T cells in healthy people across ages. The use of a sample-barcoded 5' primer and a J-beta primer mix characterized a second PCR of 7 to 11 cycles. TCRdb used MiXCR to reprocess the 5' RACE reads, holding one entry per CDR3 protein. Among approximately 1,700,000 distinct CDR3 sequences listed, roughly two fifths were seen once. Sequenced material: blood. These receptors originate from a human donor in good health.

This clonotype has a handful of counts. This CDR3 reads CASSEYGAESYGYTF. The CDR3, as DNA: TGTGCCAGCAGTGAATATGGGGCAGAGTCCTATGGCTACACCTTC. The J gene is TRBJ1-2, the V gene TRBV25-1; D is perhaps TRBD1 (5 bases). The CDR3 totals 15 residues. Trimming removed 0 bases at V and 4 bases at J, with 12 bases between. The germline V gene has CDR1 MGHDK and CDR2 SYGVNS.

As to this clonotype: A read error may be the cause here, since a much bigger clone is one base away. The chain links TRBV6-4 to TRBJ2-1, with 7 bases identical to TRBD2. The CDR3 has 14 amino acids. The germline gives CDR1 MRHNA, CDR2 SNTAGT. The CDR3 is CAGSAQGGSDEQFF. The CDR3 coding sequence is TGTGCCGGCAGCGCCCAGGGAGGGTCAGATGAGCAGTTCTTC.